These 5 T cell receptor beta chains came from one sample sequenced in a study of T cell changes during pregnancy in multiple sclerosis. Profiled with immunoSEQ multiplex PCR; TCRdb holds only in-frame clones, not every one. The table shows about 60,000 clones, with about 94% occurring only once. This specimen was CD8+ T cells from peripheral blood mononuclear cells, taken in the second trimester of pregnancy. The receptors shown here come from a female donor with multiple sclerosis, enrolled in a pregnancy study.

This rearrangement joins TRBV29-1 to TRBJ1-2; D not certain. The CDR3 runs 12 residues. The V end lost 7 bases, the J end lost 6 bases, and 15 bases lay between the germline ends. Germline V lookup: CDR1 SQVTM, CDR2 ANQGSEA. This CDR3 reads CSAAAFGDGYTF. CDR3 DNA sequence: TGCAGCGCCGCCGCATTCGGAGATGGCTACACCTTC.

The chain combines TRBV14 with TRBJ2-7; D ambiguous. There are 13 residues in the CDR3. V was cut by 1 base and J by 4 bases, with 8 bases left in between. Germline CDR1 reads SGHDN; CDR2 reads FVKESK. The CDR3 loop reads CASSQAMAYEQYF. The CDR3 DNA reads TGTGCCAGCAGCCAAGCGATGGCTTACGAGCAGTACTTC.

The table lists this clone with a count of one. The chain is built from TRBV7-9 and TRBJ2-2; no definite D call. This CDR3 has 11 residues. Germline V lookup: CDR1 SEHNR, CDR2 FQNEAQ (reference sequence). Trimming removed 3 bases at V and 6 bases at J, with 2 bases between. CDR3 in DNA: TGTGCCAGCAGCTTCGCCGGGGAGCTGTTTTTT. It is translated as CASSFAGELFF. Variable domain in full (rest from reference TRBV7-9 and TRBJ2-2): DTGVSQNPRHKITKRGQNVTFRCDPISEHNRLYWYRQTLGQGPEFLTYFQNEAQLEKSRLLSDRFSAERPKGSFSTLEIQRTEQGDSAMYLCASSFAGELFFGEGSRLTVL.

This clone came up a few times. V usage is TRBV28 and J usage is TRBJ2-5; the D gene is possibly TRBD1 (6 bases). V lost 10 bases and J 2 bases, leaving 11 bases between the germline ends. The CDR3 is made up of 12 amino acids. Germline V gene lookup returns CDR1 MDHEN and CDR2 SYDVKM. CDR3 loop: CATSGVQETQYF. Written as DNA, the CDR3 is TGTGCCACCTCAGGGGTACAAGAGACCCAGTACTTC.

The chain employs TRBV7-9 and TRBJ2-6; 10 bases line up with TRBD1. This CDR3 comprises 19 residues. CDR1 SEHNR and CDR2 FQNEAQ come from the germline V gene (reference sequence). V trimming: 4 bases; J trimming: 1 base; junction bases outside the gene matches: 10. CDR3 DNA: TGTGCCAGCAGCTCCGCCGTCGACAGGGGGCTATCTGGGGCCAACGTCCTGACTTTC. Translated: CASSSAVDRGLSGANVLTF.